This T cell receptor (beta chain) was sequenced for a study of blood T cell repertoires in COVID-19. Overall study: The United States, Italy and Spain provided the acute and convalescent COVID-19 samples. T cells, B-cell-depleted T cells, or PBMCs provided the cDNA or gDNA that served as material.

There are a few counts of this clone. The authors' processing: The authors estimated nucleated cell counts from reference gene primer amplification. Only in-frame clones appear in the TCRdb table, and some are missing; sequencing was by immunoSEQ multiplex PCR. Clone size and V and J calls were adopted from that table, with D and trimming inferred from the DNA. The sample comprises 110,000 or so clones, 65% to 85% of which are singletons, and about 1.4% rests with the top ten. Per the germline V gene, CDR1 is MNHEY and CDR2 is SVGEGT. The CDR3 sequence is 16 residues long. Trimming took 3 bases from V and 0 from J; bases not matched to a gene: 6.

The chain employs TRBV6-2 or TRBV6-3 and TRBJ1-1; 8 nucleotides line up with TRBD1. Sample: peripheral blood. The sequence was collected from a man between 45 and 60 years old with acute or convalescent COVID-19. The CDR3 sequence: CASSYGQGGVNTEAFF. CDR3 DNA: TGTGCCAGCAGTTATGGACAGGGCGGGGTGAACACTGAAGCTTTCTTT.